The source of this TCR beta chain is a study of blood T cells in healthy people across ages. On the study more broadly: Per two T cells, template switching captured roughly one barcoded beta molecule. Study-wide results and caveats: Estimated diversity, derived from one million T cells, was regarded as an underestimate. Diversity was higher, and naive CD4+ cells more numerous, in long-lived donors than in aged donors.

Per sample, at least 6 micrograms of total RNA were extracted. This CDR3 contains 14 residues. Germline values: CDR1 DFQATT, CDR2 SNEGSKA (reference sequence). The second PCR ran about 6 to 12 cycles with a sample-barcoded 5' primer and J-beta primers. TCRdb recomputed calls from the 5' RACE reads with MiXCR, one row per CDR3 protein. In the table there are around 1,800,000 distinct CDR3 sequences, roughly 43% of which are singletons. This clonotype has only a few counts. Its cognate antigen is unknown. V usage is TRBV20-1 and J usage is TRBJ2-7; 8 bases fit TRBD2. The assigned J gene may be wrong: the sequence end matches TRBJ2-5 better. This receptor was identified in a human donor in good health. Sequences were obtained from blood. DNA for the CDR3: TGCAGTGCTAGACTCCGGGGGGGCGGGGAGACCCAGTACTTC. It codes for CSARLRGGGETQYF.